What follows are 7 T cell receptor beta chains derived from one specimen sequenced in a study of blood T cells in healthy people across ages. Primers used in a second PCR of roughly 6 to 11 cycles were a sample-barcoded 5' primer and a J-beta primer mix. Each CDR3 protein gets one entry after TCRdb re-called the 5' RACE reads with MiXCR. Counted here are about 680,000 distinct CDR3 sequences, around 49% occurring once; the ten biggest clones make up around a third. The sample comprised blood. The receptor source for this set is a woman aged 60-70 years in good health.

This clonotype was observed a handful of times. The J gene is TRBJ2-2, the V gene TRBV27; the match to TRBD1 covers 10 bases. The CDR3 runs 15 residues. V lost 5 bases and J lost 4; bases outside the gene matches: 4. CDR1 MNHEY and CDR2 SMNVEV come from the germline V gene (reference sequence). The CDR3 region has the DNA TGTGCCAGCAGTCTCCGGACAGGGGGCACCGGGGAGCTGTTTTTT. It encodes CASSLRTGGTGELFF.

The genes are TRBV28 and TRBJ1-1; no clear D. The CDR3 loop spans 14 amino acids. Germline V gene lookup returns CDR1 MDHEN and CDR2 SYDVKM. Trimming stripped 2 bases from V and 5 bases from J, with 12 bases between. The CDR3 sequence: CASSLQPGKTEAFF. The CDR3 nucleotides read TGTGCCAGCAGTTTACAGCCGGGGAAGACTGAAGCTTTCTTT.

Worth noting for this clonotype: With a much larger clone just one base away, this may be a read error. Since no conserved phenylalanine or tryptophan closes the CDR3, a read error is the likely cause. The rearrangement uses TRBV7-9 and TRBJ1-2; D is perhaps TRBD1 (5 bases). The germline V and J ends were trimmed by 5 bases and 2 bases, with 15 bases remaining between them. Germline assignment: CDR1 SEHNR and CDR2 FQNEAQ (reference sequence). The CDR3 spans 15 residues. CDR3 loop: CASSPKGRANYGYTL. The CDR3 nucleotides read TGTGCCAGCAGCCCCAAGGGACGGGCAAACTATGGCTACACCCTC.

The V gene is TRBV7-6, the J gene TRBJ2-7; 7 bases agree with TRBD1. V lost 5 bases and J lost 4; bases outside the gene matches: 14. This CDR3 comprises 16 residues. The V gene's germline CDR1 is SGHVS and CDR2 FNYEAQ. CDR3 amino acids: CASSTRGGYRGYEQYF. The CDR3 DNA reads as TGTGCCAGCAGCACTAGGGGTGGTTACAGGGGATACGAGCAGTACTTC.

This clonotype appeared a single time. This chain connects TRBV20-1 to TRBJ1-2; the D gene is possibly TRBD1 (6 bases). Germline-derived CDR1 and CDR2 are DFQATT and SNEGSKA (reference sequence). The CDR3 is made up of 12 amino acids. V was trimmed by 7 bases and J by 4 bases, leaving 13 bases between them. CDR3 residues: CSGTTGLYGYTF. The CDR3 nucleotides are TGCAGTGGCACGACAGGACTCTATGGCTACACCTTC.

This chain joins TRBV29-1 and TRBJ2-1, with D possibly being TRBD2 (5 bases). V lost 7 bases, J lost 4 bases, and 17 bases lay in between. The CDR3 covers 14 residues. Germline V gene data show CDR1 as SQVTM and CDR2 as ANQGSEA. The CDR3 bases are TGCAGCGCAAGCCGGGAATTGCGATACAATGAGCAGTTCTTC. Protein product: CSASRELRYNEQFF.

As for this clonotype: It is likely a read error, because the conserved phenylalanine at the end of the CDR3 is missing. The V and J genes are TRBV29-1 and TRBJ2-5; the D is unclear. This CDR3 has 11 residues. Germline V lookup: CDR1 SQVTM, CDR2 ANQGSEA. Trimming cost V 6 bases and J 1 base, with 6 bases left between them. For the CDR3, the DNA is TGCAGCGTCGGGCCCCAAGAGACCCAGTACTTA. Translated: CSVGPQETQYL.